A single sample gave rise to the 2 T cell receptor beta chains below, sequenced in a study of T cell repertoires in cytomegalovirus infection (dated by TCRdb to the late 2010s). Instrument on record: Illumina HiSeq 1500. TCRdb passed the public sequencing reads through fastp at Q25 and MiXCR, retaining productive beta sequences. Rows with one shared CDR3 protein collapse into an entry with the most common genes and DNA. Across this sample there are nearly 550,000 distinct CDR3 sequences, with more than 15% seen only once. Roughly 25% of the sample is in the top ten clones. Specimen: CD8+ T cells from PBMCs. Receptors were obtained from a human donor in good health (CMV status not recorded). Some clones in this sample may be carry-over from other donors' samples.

This clonotype was detected many times. The chain has TRBV6-1 and TRBJ2-3; D may match TRBD1 or TRBD2 (6 bases each). Germline lookup yields CDR1 MNHNS and CDR2 SASEGT. Trimming removed 0 bases at V and 4 bases at J, with 14 bases between. The CDR3 totals 16 residues. This CDR3 reads CASSEAAKGGADTQYF. CDR3 sequence (DNA): TGTGCCAGCAGTGAAGCGGCGAAGGGGGGTGCAGATACGCAGTATTTT.

This clonotype was recorded many times. This sequence joins TRBV7-2 and TRBJ1-4; no reliable D call. The CDR3 is 14 residues long. Looked up from germline, CDR1 is SGHTA and CDR2 is FQGNSA. V was clipped by 0 bases and J by 0 bases, with 2 bases between them. CDR3: CASSLASTNEKLFF. In DNA, the CDR3 is TGTGCCAGCAGCTTAGCTTCAACTAATGAAAAACTGTTTTTT.